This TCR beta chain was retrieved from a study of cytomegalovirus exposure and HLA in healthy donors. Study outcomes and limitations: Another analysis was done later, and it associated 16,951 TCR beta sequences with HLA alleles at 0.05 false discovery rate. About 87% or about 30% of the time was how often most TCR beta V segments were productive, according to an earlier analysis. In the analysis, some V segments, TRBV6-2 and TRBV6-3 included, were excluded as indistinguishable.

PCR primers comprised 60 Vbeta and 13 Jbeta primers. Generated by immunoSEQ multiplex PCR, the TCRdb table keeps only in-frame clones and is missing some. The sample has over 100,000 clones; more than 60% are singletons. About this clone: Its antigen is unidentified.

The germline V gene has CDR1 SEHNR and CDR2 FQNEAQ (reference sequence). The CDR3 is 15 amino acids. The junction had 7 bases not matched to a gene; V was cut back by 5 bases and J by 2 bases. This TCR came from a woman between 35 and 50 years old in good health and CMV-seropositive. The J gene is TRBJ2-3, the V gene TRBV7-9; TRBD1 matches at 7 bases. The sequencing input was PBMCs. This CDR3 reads CASSKGQTNTDTQYF. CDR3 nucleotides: TGTGCCAGCAGCAAGGGACAGACTAACACAGATACGCAGTATTTT.